This T cell receptor beta chain was sequenced during a study of a mutant IDH1 vaccine in newly diagnosed glioma. With respect to this clone: Its antigen is not known.

From germline, CDR1 is SGHVS and CDR2 FQNEAQ. The germline V and J ends were trimmed by 5 bases and 6 bases, with 14 bases remaining between them. The CDR3 runs 14 residues. Assay: immunoSEQ multiplex PCR; the TCRdb copy retains only in-frame clones and omits some. The sample includes around 50,000 clones, less than 75% of them seen just once. Time point denoted: week 47, end of study. Every vaccination contained 300 ug of the mutant IDH1 20-mer peptide and was paired with topical imiquimod. Sequencing used peripheral blood mononuclear cells (PBMCs), obtained from a glioma patient whose treatment included an IDH1 peptide vaccine. The clonotype comes from a man between 40 and 49 years old with glioma. Some clones in this sample may be carry-over from other donors' samples. The chain links TRBV7-8 to TRBJ2-4, with a tentative D call TRBD2 (6 bases). The CDR3 loop reads CASSPRGERNIQYF. The CDR3 DNA is TGTGCCAGCAGCCCCCGCGGGGAGCGAAACATTCAGTACTTC.